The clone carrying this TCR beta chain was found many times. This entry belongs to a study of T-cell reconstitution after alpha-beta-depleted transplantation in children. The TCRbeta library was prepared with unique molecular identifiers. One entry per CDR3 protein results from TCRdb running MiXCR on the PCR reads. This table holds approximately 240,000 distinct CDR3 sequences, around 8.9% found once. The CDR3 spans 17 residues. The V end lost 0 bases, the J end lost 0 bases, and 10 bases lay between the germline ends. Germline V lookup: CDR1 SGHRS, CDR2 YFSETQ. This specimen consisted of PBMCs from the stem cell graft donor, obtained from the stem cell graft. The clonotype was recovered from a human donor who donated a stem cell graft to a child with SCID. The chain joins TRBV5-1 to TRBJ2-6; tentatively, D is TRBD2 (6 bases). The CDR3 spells CASSLVQGGSGANVLTF. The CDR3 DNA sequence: TGCGCCAGCAGCTTGGTTCAGGGAGGCTCTGGGGCCAACGTCCTGACTTTC.